A single sample is the source of the 16 T cell receptor beta chains below, sequenced in a study of breast tumors, draining lymph nodes, adjacent tissues. TCRdb passed the multiplex PCR reads through MiXCR, listing each CDR3 protein once. The table has roughly 80,000 distinct CDR3 sequences, approximately 19% seen once. Axillary draining lymph nodes of breast cancer patients supplied the node samples. Sequencing was carried out using axillary lymph node tissue. The receptors here all came from a female donor with breast cancer. Some clones in this sample may be carry-over from other donors' samples.

This clonotype showed up many times. This chain uses TRBV10-2 with TRBJ2-7, with 9 bases fitting TRBD1. Germline values: CDR1 WSHSY, CDR2 SAAADI. V lost 3 bases, J lost 4 bases, and 4 bases stayed unmatched. The CDR3 spans 14 residues. CDR3 sequence (DNA): TGCGCCAGCAGTGACACAGGGGGCGTTTACGAGCAGTACTTC. This codes for CASSDTGGVYEQYF.

As for this clonotype: Because the CDR3 is missing its conserved closing phenylalanine or tryptophan, this is likely a read error. The rearrangement joins TRBV28 to TRBJ1-4; the D gene is possibly TRBD1 (5 bases). The CDR3 spans 14 residues. Looked up from germline, CDR1 is MDHEN and CDR2 is SYDVKM. With 5 bases removed from V and 10 bases from J, the gap between germline ends came to 17 bases. The CDR3 DNA reads as TGTGCCAGCAGTCCCCCTGGGGGGGTAGGAAAACTGTTTTTA. It encodes CASSPPGGVGKLFL.

This clonotype was counted ten times or more. The gene calls are TRBV14 and TRBJ2-3; D gene unclear. V was clipped by 1 base and J by 6 bases, with 14 bases between them. Germline-derived CDR1 and CDR2 are SGHDN and FVKESK. The CDR3 runs 15 residues. CDR3 DNA sequence: TGTGCCAGCAGCCAAGTGGGCCGGCCACACGATACGCAGTATTTT. This encodes CASSQVGRPHDTQYF.

Of note for this clonotype: This may be a read error, as it is one base from a much larger clone. This sequence joins TRBV7-3 and TRBJ2-5; D gene ambiguous. The CDR3 length is 13 residues. Germline assignment: CDR1 SGHTA and CDR2 FQGTGA. CDR3 in amino acids: CASSSSNQDTQYF. Here the CDR3 DNA reads TGTGCCAGCAGCTCTTCAAATCAAGACACCCAGTACTTC.

Ten or more counts support this clonotype. The chain is built from TRBV4-3 and TRBJ1-4, with TRBD1 as a possible D gene (5 bases). Germline loops: CDR1 LGHNA, CDR2 YSLEER. V gave up 1 base and J gave up 8 bases, with 20 bases separating them. The CDR3 covers 17 residues. The CDR3 DNA sequence: TGCGCCAGCAGCCAAGCCCCTCGGACTGGAGGGGAAGAAAAACTGTTTTTT. This gives the protein CASSQAPRTGGEEKLFF.

This clonotype has just a few counts. The chain combines TRBV27 with TRBJ2-5; 7 nucleotides agree with TRBD1. The germline CDR1 and CDR2 sequences are MNHEY and SMNVEV (reference sequence). The CDR3 extends over 15 amino acids. After removal of 1 base from V and 3 bases from J, the junction contained 5 bases not matched to a gene. The CDR3 protein is CASSLYPTGEETQYF. In nucleotides, the CDR3 is TGTGCCAGCAGTTTATACCCCACAGGGGAAGAGACCCAGTACTTC.

This clonotype has just a few counts. This sequence may be a read error, since a much larger clone differs from it by one base. V is TRBV11-2 and J is TRBJ2-7; TRBD1 might be the D (7 bases). The CDR3 is 15 residues long. Trimming left V 1 base short and J 2 bases short, with 12 bases between. Germline CDR1 reads SGHAT; CDR2 reads FQNNGV. CDR3 protein: CASSLGGDSAYEQYF. The CDR3 DNA is TGTGCCAGCAGCTTAGGGGGGGACAGTGCCTACGAGCAGTACTTC.

This clonotype was observed at least ten times. V usage is TRBV7-8 and J usage is TRBJ1-5; tentative D call: TRBD1 (6 bases). The germline V and J ends were trimmed by 4 bases and 5 bases, with 12 bases remaining between them. The germline V gene encodes CDR1 SGHVS and CDR2 FQNEAQ. This CDR3 spans 14 amino acids. The CDR3 sequence is CASSSRGGDQPQHF. CDR3 DNA: TGTGCCAGCAGCTCAAGGGGGGGCGATCAGCCCCAGCATTTT.

This clonotype was seen many times. The chain links TRBV9 to TRBJ2-5; D may correspond to TRBD1 or TRBD2 (5 bases each). CDR1 SGDLS and CDR2 YYNGEE come from the germline V gene. The ends were cut back, 0 bases at V and 5 bases at J, with 14 bases in the middle. This CDR3 has 15 residues. The CDR3 loop reads CASSVVGAWGETQYF. The CDR3 DNA is TGTGCCAGCAGCGTAGTAGGGGCTTGGGGGGAGACCCAGTACTTC. The variable domain in full, completed from reference TRBV9 and TRBJ2-5, reads DSGVTQTPKHLITATGQRVTLRCSPRSGDLSVYWYQQSLDQGLQFLIQYYNGEERAKGNILERFSAQQFPDLHSELNLSSLELGDSALYFCASSVVGAWGETQYFGPGTRLLVL.

This clonotype was counted many times. V and J are TRBV7-2 and TRBJ2-1; 9 bases are shared with TRBD1. Germline V gene sequence: CDR1 SGHTA, CDR2 FQGNSA. With V trimmed by 6 bases and J by 3 bases, 9 bases remained unmatched. CDR3 length equals 16 residues. CDR3 loop: CASRTNRDRVYNEQFF. The CDR3 bases are TGTGCCAGCAGAACGAACCGGGACAGGGTCTACAATGAGCAGTTCTTC.

This clonotype was observed at least ten times. The chain uses TRBV7-3 and TRBJ2-2, with 8 bases fitting TRBD1. CDR3 size: 15 residues. The germline gives CDR1 SGHTA, CDR2 FQGTGA. The ends lost 5 bases at V and 4 bases at J; junction bases unmatched: 6. CDR3 sequence reads: CASSTTGAGTGELFF. DNA of the CDR3: TGTGCCAGCAGCACGACAGGGGCGGGCACCGGGGAGCTGTTTTTT. Full variable domain (rest looked up from reference TRBV7-3 and TRBJ2-2): GAGVSQTPSNKVTEKGKYVELRCDPISGHTALYWYRQSLGQGPEFLIYFQGTGAADDSGLPNDRFFAVRPEGSVSTLKIQRTERGDSAVYLCASSTTGAGTGELFFGEGSRLTVL.

V usage is TRBV4-3 and J usage is TRBJ2-1; 15 nucleotides agree with TRBD2. After removal of 4 bases from V and 1 base from J, the junction contained 5 bases not matched to a gene. The CDR3 length is 18 residues. From germline, CDR1 is LGHNA and CDR2 YSLEER. CDR3 DNA: TGCGCCAGCAGCCCCCGGACTAGCGGGGGGGGGTCCTACAATGAGCAGTTCTTC. Encoded protein: CASSPRTSGGGSYNEQFF.

This clonotype came up many times. The V and J genes are TRBV9 and TRBJ1-5; D perhaps matches TRBD1 (5 bases). V was trimmed by 0 bases and J by 10 bases, leaving 17 bases between them. CDR3 length: 15 amino acids. Germline V lookup: CDR1 SGDLS, CDR2 YYNGEE. CDR3 DNA sequence: TGTGCCAGCAGCGTAGACGGGGCTAGGTCATCACCCCAGCATTTT. Translating gives CASSVDGARSSPQHF.

This clonotype was detected ten times or more. This rearrangement joins TRBV7-3 to TRBJ2-3, with a weak D call TRBD2 (5 bases). The CDR3 is 17 amino acids. Trimming removed 0 bases at V and 0 bases at J, with 13 bases between. Per the germline V gene, CDR1 is SGHTA and CDR2 is FQGTGA. The CDR3 is CASSLTQRRDSTDTQYF. As DNA, the CDR3 is TGTGCCAGCAGCTTAACCCAGCGTCGGGATAGCACAGATACGCAGTATTTT.

The J gene is TRBJ2-1, the V gene TRBV5-6; TRBD1 matches 8 bases. V was pared by 4 bases and J by 0 bases, with 9 bases of the junction left unmatched. CDR3 length: 17 amino acids. The germline V gene has CDR1 SGHDT and CDR2 YYEEEE. The CDR3 DNA is TGTGCCAGCAGCCTTGAGACCGGGACAGGCTCCTACAATGAGCAGTTCTTC. Its translation: CASSLETGTGSYNEQFF.

This clonotype appeared a few times. The V call is TRBV11-3, the J call TRBJ2-1, with 7 nucleotides matching TRBD2. After removal of 1 base from V and 8 bases from J, the junction contained 8 bases not matched to a gene. This CDR3 is 15 amino acids long. Germline V gives CDR1 SGHNT, CDR2 YENEEA. The CDR3, as DNA: TGTGCCAGCAGCTTAGGGGGGGGGGGTAGCGATGAGCAGTTCTTC. Translation gives CASSLGGGGSDEQFF.